The T cell receptor (beta chain) under discussion was sequenced for a study of technical replicates of blood from a few donors. This clone was picked up one time. Trimming cost V 3 bases and J 4 bases, with 13 bases left between them. Germline assignment: CDR1 WSHSY and CDR2 SAAADI. The CDR3 length is 16 residues. Some clones are missing from TCRdb's copy, which holds only in-frame ones; the method was immunoSEQ multiplex PCR. Of roughly 79,000 clones listed, almost 96% were seen once; the top ten hold roughly 0.36%. The specimen was T cells isolated from PBMCs. The clonotype comes from a human donor in good health. This rearrangement joins TRBV10-2 to TRBJ2-6; D is unresolved. This CDR3 reads CASSDPPGSGANVLTF. The CDR3 DNA reads as TGCGCCAGCAGTGATCCCCCAGGCTCGGGGGCCAACGTCCTGACTTTC.